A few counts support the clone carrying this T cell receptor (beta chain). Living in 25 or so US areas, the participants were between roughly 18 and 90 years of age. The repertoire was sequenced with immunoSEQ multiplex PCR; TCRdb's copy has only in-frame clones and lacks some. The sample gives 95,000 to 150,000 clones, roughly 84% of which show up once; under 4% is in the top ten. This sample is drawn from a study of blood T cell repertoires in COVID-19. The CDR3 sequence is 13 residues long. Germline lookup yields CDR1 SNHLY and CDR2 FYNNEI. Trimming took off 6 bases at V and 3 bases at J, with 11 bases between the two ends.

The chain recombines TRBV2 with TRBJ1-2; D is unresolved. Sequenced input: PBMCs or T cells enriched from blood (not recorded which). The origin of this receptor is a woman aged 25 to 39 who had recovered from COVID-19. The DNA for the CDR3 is TGTGCCAGCAGGGCGGGCGTAGACTATGGCTACACCTTC. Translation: CASRAGVDYGYTF.